This TCR beta chain was captured by sequencing in a study of blood T cells in healthy people across ages. Study-wide context: About one barcoded TCR beta cDNA was captured per two T cells. Study-wide results and limits: A roughly linear age-dependent decrease characterized TCR beta diversity per million T cells.

This clonotype has more than one count but fewer than ten. The antigen is not known. Trimming took 4 bases from V and 3 from J, leaving 10 bases between them. The CDR3 extends over 14 amino acids. Each individual donor underwent a draw of approximately 10 milliliters of peripheral blood. With a J-beta primer mix and a sample-barcoded 5' primer, a second PCR ran about 7 to 11 cycles. Each sample provided no less than 3 million CDR3-containing paired-end reads. Using its own MiXCR run on the 5' RACE reads, TCRdb lists one record per CDR3 protein. The data contain 1.5 million to 2 million distinct CDR3 sequences, roughly 50% of them singletons.

This chain joins TRBV12-3 or TRBV12-4 and TRBJ1-5; TRBD1 might be the D (5 bases). Sequencing was done on a sample of blood. This receptor was identified in a woman in her forties in good health. CDR3 region: CASSSSGTNQPQHF. The CDR3 region has the DNA TGTGCCAGCAGTTCTTCAGGGACCAATCAGCCCCAGCATTTT.